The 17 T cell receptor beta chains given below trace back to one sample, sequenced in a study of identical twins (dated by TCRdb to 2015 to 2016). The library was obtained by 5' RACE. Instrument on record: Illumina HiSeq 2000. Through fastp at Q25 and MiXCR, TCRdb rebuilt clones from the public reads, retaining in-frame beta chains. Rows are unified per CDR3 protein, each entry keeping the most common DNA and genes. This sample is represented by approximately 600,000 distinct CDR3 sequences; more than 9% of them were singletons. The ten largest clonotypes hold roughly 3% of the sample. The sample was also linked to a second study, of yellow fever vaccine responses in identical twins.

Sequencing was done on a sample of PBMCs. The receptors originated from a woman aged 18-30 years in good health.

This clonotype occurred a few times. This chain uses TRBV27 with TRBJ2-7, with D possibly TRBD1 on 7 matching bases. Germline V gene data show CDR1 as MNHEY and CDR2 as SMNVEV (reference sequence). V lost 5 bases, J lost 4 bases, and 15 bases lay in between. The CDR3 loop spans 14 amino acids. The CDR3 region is CASSQAGGRYEQYF. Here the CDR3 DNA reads TGTGCCAGCAGTCAAGCAGGGGGGCGGTACGAGCAGTACTTC.

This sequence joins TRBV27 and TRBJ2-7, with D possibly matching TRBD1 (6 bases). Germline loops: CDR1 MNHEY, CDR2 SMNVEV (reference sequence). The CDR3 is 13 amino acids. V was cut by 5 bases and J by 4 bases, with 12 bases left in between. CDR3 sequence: CASSQGPGYEQYF. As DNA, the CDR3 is TGTGCCAGCAGTCAGGGGCCGGGGTACGAGCAGTACTTC.

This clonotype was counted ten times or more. The CDR3, as DNA: TGTGCCAGCAGCTTAGGTTCAGGGTGGAACATTCAGTACTTC. This gives the protein CASSLGSGWNIQYF. The chain couples TRBV7-2 to TRBJ2-4; D possibly corresponds to TRBD1 (5 bases). The CDR3 contains 14 residues. V was clipped by 1 base and J by 7 bases, with 11 bases between them. In germline, CDR1 is SGHTA, CDR2 FQGNSA.

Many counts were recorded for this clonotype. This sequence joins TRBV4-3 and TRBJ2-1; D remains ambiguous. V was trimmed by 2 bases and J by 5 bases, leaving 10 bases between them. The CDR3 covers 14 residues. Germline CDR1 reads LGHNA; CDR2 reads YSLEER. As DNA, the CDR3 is TGCGCCAGCAGCCAAACGTACTGGGACAATGAGCAGTTCTTC. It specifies CASSQTYWDNEQFF.

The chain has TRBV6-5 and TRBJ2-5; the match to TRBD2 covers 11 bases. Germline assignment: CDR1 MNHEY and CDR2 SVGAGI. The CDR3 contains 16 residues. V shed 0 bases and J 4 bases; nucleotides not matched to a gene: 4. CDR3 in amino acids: CASSYSSSGRIETQYF. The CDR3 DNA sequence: TGTGCCAGCAGTTACTCTTCTAGCGGGAGGATAGAGACCCAGTACTTC.

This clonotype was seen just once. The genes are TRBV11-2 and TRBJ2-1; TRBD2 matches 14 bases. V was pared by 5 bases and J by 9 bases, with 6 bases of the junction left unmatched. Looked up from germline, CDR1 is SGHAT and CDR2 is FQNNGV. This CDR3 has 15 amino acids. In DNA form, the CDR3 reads TGTGCCAGCAGCGTAACGGGACTAGCGGGAGCTGAGCAGTTCTTC. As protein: CASSVTGLAGAEQFF. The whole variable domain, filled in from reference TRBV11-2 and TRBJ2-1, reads EAGVAQSPRYKIIEKRQSVAFWCNPISGHATLYWYQQILGQGPKLLIQFQNNGVVDDSQLPKDRFSAERLKGVDSTLKIQPAKLEDSAVYLCASSVTGLAGAEQFFGPGTRLTVL.

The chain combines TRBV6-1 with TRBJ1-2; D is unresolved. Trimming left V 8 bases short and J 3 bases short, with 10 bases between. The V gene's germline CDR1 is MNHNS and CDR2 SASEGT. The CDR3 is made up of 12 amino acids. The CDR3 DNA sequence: TGTGCCAGCCTCTTAAGGGACTATGGCTACACCTTC. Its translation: CASLLRDYGYTF.

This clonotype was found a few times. Here the CDR3 reads CASSLQGTVNTEAFF. The DNA for the CDR3 is TGTGCCAGCAGCCTCCAGGGGACTGTGAACACTGAAGCTTTCTTT. The chain employs TRBV27 and TRBJ1-1; D possibly corresponds to TRBD1 (6 bases). CDR1 is MNHEY, CDR2 SMNVEV, per germline (reference sequence). Trimming left V 6 bases short and J 0 bases short, with 14 bases between. The length of the CDR3 is 15 residues.

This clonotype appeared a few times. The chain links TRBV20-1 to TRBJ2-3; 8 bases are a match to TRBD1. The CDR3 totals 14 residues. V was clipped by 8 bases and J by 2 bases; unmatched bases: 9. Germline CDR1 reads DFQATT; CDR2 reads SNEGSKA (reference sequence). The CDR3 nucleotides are TGCAGTACAGACAGGGGTTCGGTCACAGATACGCAGTATTTT. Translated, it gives CSTDRGSVTDTQYF.

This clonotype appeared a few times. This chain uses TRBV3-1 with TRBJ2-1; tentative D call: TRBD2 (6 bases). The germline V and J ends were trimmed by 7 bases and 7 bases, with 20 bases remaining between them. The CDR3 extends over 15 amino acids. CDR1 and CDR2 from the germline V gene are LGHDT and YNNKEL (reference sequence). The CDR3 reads CASNLGASALNEQFF. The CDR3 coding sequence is TGTGCCAGCAACCTCGGGGCTAGCGCTTTGAATGAGCAGTTCTTC.

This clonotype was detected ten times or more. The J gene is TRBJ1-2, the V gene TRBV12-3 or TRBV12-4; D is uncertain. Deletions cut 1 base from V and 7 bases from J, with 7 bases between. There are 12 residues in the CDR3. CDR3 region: CASSLGGAGYTF. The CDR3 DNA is TGTGCCAGCAGTTTAGGTGGAGCTGGCTACACCTTC.

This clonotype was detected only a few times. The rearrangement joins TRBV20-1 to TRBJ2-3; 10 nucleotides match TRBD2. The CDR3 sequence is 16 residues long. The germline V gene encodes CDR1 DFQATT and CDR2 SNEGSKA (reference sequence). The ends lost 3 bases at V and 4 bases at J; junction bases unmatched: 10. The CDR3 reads CSASPLAGGRSDTQYF. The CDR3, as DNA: TGCAGTGCTAGCCCCTTAGCGGGGGGCAGATCAGATACGCAGTATTTT.

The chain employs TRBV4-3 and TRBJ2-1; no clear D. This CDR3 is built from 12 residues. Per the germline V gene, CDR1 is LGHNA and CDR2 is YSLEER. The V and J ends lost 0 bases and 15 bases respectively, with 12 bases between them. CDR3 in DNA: TGCGCCAGCAGCCAAGATAGTCTAACACGGTTCTTC. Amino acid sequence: CASSQDSLTRFF.

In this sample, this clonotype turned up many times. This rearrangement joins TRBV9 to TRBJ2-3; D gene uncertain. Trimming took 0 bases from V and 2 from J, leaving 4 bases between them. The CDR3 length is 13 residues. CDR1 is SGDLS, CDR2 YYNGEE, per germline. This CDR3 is CASSVVPTDTQYF. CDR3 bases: TGTGCCAGCAGCGTAGTTCCCACAGATACGCAGTATTTT.

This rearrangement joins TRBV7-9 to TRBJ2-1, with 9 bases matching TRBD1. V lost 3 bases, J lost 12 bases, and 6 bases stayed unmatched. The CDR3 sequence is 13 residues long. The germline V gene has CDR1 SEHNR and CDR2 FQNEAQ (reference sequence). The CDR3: CASSFRDRVWQFF. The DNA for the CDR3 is TGTGCCAGCAGCTTCCGGGACAGGGTGTGGCAGTTCTTC.

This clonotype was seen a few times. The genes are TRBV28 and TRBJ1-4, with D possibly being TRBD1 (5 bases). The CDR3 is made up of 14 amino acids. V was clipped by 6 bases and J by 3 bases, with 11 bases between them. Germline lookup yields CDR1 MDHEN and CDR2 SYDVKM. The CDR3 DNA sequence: TGTGCCAGCAGGAAAGGAGGGGCTAATGAAAAACTGTTTTTT. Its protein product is CASRKGGANEKLFF.

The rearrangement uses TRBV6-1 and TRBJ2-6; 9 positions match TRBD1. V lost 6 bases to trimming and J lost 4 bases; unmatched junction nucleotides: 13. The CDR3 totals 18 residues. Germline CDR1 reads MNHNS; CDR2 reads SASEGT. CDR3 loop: CASSLQGAILFGANVLTF. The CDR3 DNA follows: TGTGCCAGCAGCCTACAGGGGGCGATCCTGTTCGGGGCCAACGTCCTGACTTTC.